This T cell receptor beta chain came from a study of cytomegalovirus exposure and HLA in healthy donors. Study-level information: From around 180 million T cells, an earlier analysis saw 120 million or so unique TCR beta sequences. Study findings and constraints: By HLA locus, TCR association rates varied in a later analysis, with DRB1 showing the most and HLA-C the fewest. TCR beta chain V- and J-gene trimming was linked, in a later analysis, to a missense variant in DCLRE1C. Compared with the approximately 700-donor mean, an Asian-associated ancestry cluster reportedly had fewer N-insertions, according to a later analysis.

Notes on this clone: Its cognate antigen is unknown.

The CDR3 runs 15 residues. Germline values: CDR1 MNHEY, CDR2 SMNVEV (reference sequence). V was clipped by 5 bases and J by 1 base, with 15 bases between them. Primers included in the PCR were 60 Vbeta and 13 Jbeta primers. Repertoires were generated with immunoSEQ multiplex PCR, while TCRdb's copy carries only in-frame clones and drops some. The sample lists over 150,000 clones; around 77% were seen once. The sequenced sample consisted of PBMCs. The chain has TRBV27 and TRBJ2-7; D is unclear. The TCR originated in a woman in her 30s in good health and CMV-seronegative. The CDR3 nucleotides read TGTGCCAGCAGTGAAGAGGTGGCAGAATCCTACGAGCAGTACTTC. It is translated as CASSEEVAESYEQYF.